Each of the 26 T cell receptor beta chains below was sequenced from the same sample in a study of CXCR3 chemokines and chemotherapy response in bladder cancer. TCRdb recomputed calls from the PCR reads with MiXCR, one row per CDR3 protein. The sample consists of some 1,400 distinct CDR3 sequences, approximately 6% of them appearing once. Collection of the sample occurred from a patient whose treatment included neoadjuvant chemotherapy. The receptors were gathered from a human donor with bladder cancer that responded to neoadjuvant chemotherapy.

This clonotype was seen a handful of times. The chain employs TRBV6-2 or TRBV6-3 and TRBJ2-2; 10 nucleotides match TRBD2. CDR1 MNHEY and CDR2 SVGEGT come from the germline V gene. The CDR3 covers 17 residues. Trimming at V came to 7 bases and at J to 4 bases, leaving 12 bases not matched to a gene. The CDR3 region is CASTTPAGGPGTGELFF. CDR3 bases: TGTGCCAGCACTACCCCAGCGGGGGGGCCCGGCACCGGGGAGCTGTTTTTT.

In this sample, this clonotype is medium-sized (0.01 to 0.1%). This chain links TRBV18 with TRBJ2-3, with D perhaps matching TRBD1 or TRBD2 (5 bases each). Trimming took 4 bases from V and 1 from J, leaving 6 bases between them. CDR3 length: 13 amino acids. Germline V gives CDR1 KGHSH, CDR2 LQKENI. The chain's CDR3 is CASSLGGTDTQYF. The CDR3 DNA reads TGTGCCAGCTCACTGGGGGGCACAGATACGCAGTATTTT.

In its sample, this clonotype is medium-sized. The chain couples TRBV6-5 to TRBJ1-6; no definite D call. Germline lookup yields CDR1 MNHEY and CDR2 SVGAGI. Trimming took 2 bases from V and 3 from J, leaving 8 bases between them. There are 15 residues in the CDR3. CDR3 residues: CASSYGPHYNSPLHF. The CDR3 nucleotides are TGTGCCAGCAGTTACGGGCCTCACTATAATTCACCCCTCCACTTT.

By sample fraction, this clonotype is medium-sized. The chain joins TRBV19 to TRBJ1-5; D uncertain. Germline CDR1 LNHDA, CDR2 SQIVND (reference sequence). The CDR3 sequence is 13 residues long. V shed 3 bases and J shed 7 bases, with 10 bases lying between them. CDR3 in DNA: TGTGCCAGTAGTATGGGAGGTCTGCAGCCCCAGCATTTT. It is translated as CASSMGGLQPQHF.

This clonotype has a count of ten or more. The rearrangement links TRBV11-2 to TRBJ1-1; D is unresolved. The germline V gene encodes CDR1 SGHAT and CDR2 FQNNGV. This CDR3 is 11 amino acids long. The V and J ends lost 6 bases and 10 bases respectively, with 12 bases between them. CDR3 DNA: TGTGCCAGCAGTTATCATTCGGGAGCTTTCTTT. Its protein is CASSYHSGAFF.

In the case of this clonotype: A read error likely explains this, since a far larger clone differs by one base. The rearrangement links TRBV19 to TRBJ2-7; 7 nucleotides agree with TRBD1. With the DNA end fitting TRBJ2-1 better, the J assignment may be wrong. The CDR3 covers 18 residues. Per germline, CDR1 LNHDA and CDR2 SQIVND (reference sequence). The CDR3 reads CSSSSSIVIGTVYNEQFF. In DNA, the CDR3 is TGTTCCAGTAGTAGTTCGATTGTAATCGGGACAGTCTACAATGAGCAGTTCTTC.

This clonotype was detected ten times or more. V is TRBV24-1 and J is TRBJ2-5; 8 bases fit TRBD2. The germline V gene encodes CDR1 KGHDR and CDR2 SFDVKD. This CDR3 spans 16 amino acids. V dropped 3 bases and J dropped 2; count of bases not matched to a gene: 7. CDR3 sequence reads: CATSDPPGGGQETQYF. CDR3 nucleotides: TGTGCCACCAGTGATCCCCCGGGGGGGGGTCAAGAGACCCAGTACTTC.

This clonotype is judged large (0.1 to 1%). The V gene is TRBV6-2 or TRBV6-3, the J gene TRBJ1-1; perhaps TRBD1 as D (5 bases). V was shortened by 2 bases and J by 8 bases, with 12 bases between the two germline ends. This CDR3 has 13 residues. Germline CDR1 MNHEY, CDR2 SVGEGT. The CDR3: CASSYERGLEAFF. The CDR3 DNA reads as TGTGCCAGCAGTTACGAGAGGGGCTTAGAAGCTTTCTTT.

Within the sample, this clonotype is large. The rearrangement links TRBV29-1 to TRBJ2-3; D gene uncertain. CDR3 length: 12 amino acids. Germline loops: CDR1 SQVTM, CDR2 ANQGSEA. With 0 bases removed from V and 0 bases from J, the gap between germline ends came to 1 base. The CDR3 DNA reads TGCAGCGTTGAAGAGAGCACAGATACGCAGTATTTT. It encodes CSVEESTDTQYF.

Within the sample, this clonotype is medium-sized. Written as DNA, the CDR3 is TGTGCCAGTAGTGCCGACCGGGACTCCCGCAATGAGCAGTTCTTC. Its protein product is CASSADRDSRNEQFF. The chain joins TRBV19 to TRBJ2-1; a possible D gene is TRBD2 (6 bases). Trimming stripped 5 bases from V and 6 bases from J, with 17 bases between. CDR3 length equals 15 residues. Germline-derived CDR1 and CDR2 are LNHDA and SQIVND (reference sequence).

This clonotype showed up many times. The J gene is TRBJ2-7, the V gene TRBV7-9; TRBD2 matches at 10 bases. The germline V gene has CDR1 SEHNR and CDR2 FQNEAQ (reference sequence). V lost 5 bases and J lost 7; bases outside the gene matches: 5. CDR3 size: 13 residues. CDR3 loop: CASSPEGLAEQYF. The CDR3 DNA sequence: TGTGCCAGCAGCCCGGAGGGACTAGCGGAGCAGTACTTC.

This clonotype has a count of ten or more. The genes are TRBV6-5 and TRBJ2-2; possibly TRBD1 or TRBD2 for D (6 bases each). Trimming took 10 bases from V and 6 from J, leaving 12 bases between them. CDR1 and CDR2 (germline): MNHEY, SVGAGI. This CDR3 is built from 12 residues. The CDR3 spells CATGARAGELFF. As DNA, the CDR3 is TGTGCCACGGGGGCGCGTGCCGGGGAGCTGTTTTTT.

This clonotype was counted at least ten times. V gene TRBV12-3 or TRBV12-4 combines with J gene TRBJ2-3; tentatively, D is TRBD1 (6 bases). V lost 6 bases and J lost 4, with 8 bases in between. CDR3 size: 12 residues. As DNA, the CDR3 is TGTGCCAGCAGACAGGGCCCAGATACGCAGTATTTT. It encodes CASRQGPDTQYF.

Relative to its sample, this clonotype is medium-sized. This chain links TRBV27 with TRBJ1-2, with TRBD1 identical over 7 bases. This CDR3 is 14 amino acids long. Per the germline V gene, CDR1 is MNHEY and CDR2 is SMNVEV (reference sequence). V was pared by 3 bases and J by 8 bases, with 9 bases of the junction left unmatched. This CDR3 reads CASSFSTGWRGYTF. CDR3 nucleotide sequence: TGTGCCAGCAGTTTTTCGACAGGGTGGAGGGGCTACACCTTC.

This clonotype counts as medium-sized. CDR3 loop: CASSEPGARDEQYF. In DNA, the CDR3 is TGTGCCAGCAGTGAACCCGGGGCTCGCGACGAGCAGTACTTC. This chain joins TRBV6-1 and TRBJ2-7, with D perhaps TRBD1 or TRBD2 (5 bases each). CDR3 size: 14 residues. V was clipped by 2 bases and J by 5 bases, with 13 bases between them. Germline V lookup: CDR1 MNHNS, CDR2 SASEGT.

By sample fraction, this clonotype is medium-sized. The DNA of the CDR3 is TGTGCCAGCAGCTTTCCAGGGCCAGAAGCTTTCTTT. Amino acid sequence: CASSFPGPEAFF. The chain has TRBV7-9 and TRBJ1-1; possible D gene TRBD1, 5 bases. The CDR3 loop spans 12 amino acids. Trimming removed 3 bases from V and 8 bases from J, with 10 bases in between. From germline, CDR1 is SEHNR and CDR2 FQNEAQ (reference sequence).

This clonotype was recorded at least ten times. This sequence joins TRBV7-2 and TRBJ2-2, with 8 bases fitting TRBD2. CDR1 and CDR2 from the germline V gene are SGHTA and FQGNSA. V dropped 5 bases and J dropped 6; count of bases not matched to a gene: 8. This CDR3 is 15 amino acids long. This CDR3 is CASSLLSGGAGELFF. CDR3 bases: TGTGCCAGCAGCCTCCTAAGCGGGGGTGCCGGGGAGCTGTTTTTT.

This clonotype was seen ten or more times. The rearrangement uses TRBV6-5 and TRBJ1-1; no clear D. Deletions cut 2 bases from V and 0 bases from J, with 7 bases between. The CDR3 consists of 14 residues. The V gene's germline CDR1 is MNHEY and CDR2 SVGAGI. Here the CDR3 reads CASSYGLVNTEAFF. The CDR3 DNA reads TGTGCCAGCAGTTACGGGTTAGTGAACACTGAAGCTTTCTTT.

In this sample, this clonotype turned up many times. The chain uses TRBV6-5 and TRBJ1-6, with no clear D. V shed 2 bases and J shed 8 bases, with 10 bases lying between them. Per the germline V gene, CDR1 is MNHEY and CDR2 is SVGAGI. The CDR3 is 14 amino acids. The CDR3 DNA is TGTGCCAGCAGTTACGGAACGTCATATTCACCCCTCCACTTT. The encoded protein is CASSYGTSYSPLHF.

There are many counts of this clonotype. The CDR3 loop is CASSLAGEGKNTQYF. In DNA, the CDR3 is TGTGCCAGCAGCCTTGCCGGCGAAGGGAAGAATACCCAGTACTTC. The V call is TRBV5-4, the J call TRBJ2-5, with D hard to call. The germline V and J ends were trimmed by 4 bases and 8 bases, with 21 bases remaining between them. CDR1 SGHNT and CDR2 YYREEE come from the germline V gene (reference sequence). This CDR3 comprises 15 residues.

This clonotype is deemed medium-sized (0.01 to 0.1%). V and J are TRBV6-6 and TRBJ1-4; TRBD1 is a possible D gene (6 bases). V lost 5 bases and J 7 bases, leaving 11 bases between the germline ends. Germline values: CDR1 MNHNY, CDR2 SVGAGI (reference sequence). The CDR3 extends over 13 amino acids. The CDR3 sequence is CASSVLRGEKLFF. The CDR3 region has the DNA TGTGCCAGCAGTGTGCTCAGGGGTGAAAAACTGTTTTTT.

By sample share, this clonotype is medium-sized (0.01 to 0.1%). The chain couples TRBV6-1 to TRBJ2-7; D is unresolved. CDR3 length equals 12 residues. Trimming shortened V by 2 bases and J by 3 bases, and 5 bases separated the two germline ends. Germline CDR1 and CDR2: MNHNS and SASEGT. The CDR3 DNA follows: TGTGCCAGCAGTGAAACACGCTACGAGCAGTACTTC. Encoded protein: CASSETRYEQYF.

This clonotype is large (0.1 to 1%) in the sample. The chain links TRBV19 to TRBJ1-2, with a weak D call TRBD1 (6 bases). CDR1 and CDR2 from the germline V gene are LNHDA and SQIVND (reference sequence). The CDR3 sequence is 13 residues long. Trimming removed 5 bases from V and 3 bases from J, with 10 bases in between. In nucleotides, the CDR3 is TGTGCCAGTAGTGTTCGGGGGCACTATGGCTACACCTTC. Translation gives CASSVRGHYGYTF.

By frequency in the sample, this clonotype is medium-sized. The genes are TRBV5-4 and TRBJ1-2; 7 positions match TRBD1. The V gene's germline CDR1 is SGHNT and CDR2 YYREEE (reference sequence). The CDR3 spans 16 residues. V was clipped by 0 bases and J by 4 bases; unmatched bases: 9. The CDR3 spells CASSLGQQGIGYGYTF. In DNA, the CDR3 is TGTGCCAGCAGCTTGGGACAACAGGGGATCGGCTATGGCTACACCTTC.

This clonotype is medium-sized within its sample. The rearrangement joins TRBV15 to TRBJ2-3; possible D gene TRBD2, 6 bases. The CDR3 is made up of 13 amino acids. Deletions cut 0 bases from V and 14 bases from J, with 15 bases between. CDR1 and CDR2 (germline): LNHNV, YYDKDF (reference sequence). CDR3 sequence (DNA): TGTGCCACCAGCAGAGATCACGCAGCGGGCCGGTATTTT. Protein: CATSRDHAAGRYF.

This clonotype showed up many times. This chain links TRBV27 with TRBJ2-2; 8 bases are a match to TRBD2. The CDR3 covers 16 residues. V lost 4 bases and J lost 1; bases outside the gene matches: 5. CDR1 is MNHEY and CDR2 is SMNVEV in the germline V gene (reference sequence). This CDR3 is CASSSPGRVNTGELFF. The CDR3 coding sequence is TGTGCCAGCAGTTCCCCCGGGAGGGTGAACACCGGGGAGCTGTTTTTT.